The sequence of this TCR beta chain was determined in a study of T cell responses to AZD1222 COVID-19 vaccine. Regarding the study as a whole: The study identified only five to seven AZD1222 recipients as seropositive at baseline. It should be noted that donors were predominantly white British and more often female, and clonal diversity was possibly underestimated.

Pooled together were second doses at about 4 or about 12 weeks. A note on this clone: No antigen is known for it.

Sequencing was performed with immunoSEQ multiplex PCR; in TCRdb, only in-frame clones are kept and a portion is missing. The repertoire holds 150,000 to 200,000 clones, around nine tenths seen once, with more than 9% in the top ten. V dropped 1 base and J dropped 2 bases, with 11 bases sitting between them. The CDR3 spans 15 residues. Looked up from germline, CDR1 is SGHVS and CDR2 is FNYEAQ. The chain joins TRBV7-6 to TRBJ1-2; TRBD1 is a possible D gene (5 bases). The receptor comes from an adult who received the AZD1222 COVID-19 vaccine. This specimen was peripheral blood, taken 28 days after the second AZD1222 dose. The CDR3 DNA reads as TGTGCCAGCAGCTTAGGCCTTCGGGGGAACTATGGCTACACCTTC. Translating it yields CASSLGLRGNYGYTF.